This T cell receptor (beta chain) was sequenced during a study of vaccination and CD4 T cells after COVID-19. The overall study: Post-vaccine specimens were obtained a median around 72 days after dose two (range 14 to 241).

The CDR3 has 17 residues. V gave up 6 bases and J gave up 5 bases; unmatched junction bases: 14. The V gene's germline CDR1 is MNHNS and CDR2 SASEGT. Indicated treatment: approximately 9-day PBMC culture with coronavirus spike peptide pools or control peptides (ViraFEST assay). Collection of the unexposed donor's CD4+ T cells took place before the COVID-19 pandemic (2011-2018). Days 3 and 7 saw half the medium swapped for fresh IL-2 medium. This clonotype is hyperexpanded. Its antigen is as yet unknown. General study findings and limits: The median number of SARS-CoV-2-reactive clonotypes increased from around 20 to 38, a change that did not reach significance.

The study sequenced cultured CD4+ T cell DNA using the Oncomine TCR Beta short-read assay. Genomic DNA was isolated from CD4+ T cells that had been cultured. Each CDR3 protein gets one entry after TCRdb re-called the PCR reads with MiXCR. This table has some 8,600 distinct CDR3 sequences, 38% appearing once. The receptor was derived from a human donor in good health. The J gene is TRBJ1-5, the V gene TRBV6-1; 9 nucleotides match TRBD1. The sequencing input was CD4+ T cells from blood, cultured in vitro. The CDR3 coding sequence is TGTGCCAGCAGGCCGGGACAGGGTCTTACTGTGCATCAGCCCCAGCATTTT. Translated: CASRPGQGLTVHQPQHF.